Sequencing of this T cell receptor beta chain was carried out in a study of cytomegalovirus exposure and HLA in healthy donors. Overall study results and limits: The Asian-associated ancestry cluster reportedly had fewer N-insertions than the roughly 700-donor mean in a later analysis. Sequencing had likely introduced a cluster of highly shared sequence variants as an artifact. In a later analysis, CMV-associated beta chains were mostly HLA-associated, it appeared.

Use of 60 Vbeta and 13 Jbeta primers characterized the PCR. Data came from immunoSEQ multiplex PCR; TCRdb stores just in-frame clones and leaves some out. This sample has about 150,000 clones, with around 75% found just once. V was clipped by 7 bases and J by 2 bases, with 9 bases between them. The CDR3 runs 12 residues. The V gene's germline CDR1 is SGHVS and CDR2 FQNEAQ. With respect to this clone: Antigen unknown.

This chain links TRBV7-8 with TRBJ2-7; D ambiguous. The sequenced sample consisted of PBMCs. The receptor comes from a man in his forties in good health and CMV-seronegative. The CDR3 sequence is CASNGNTYEQYF. CDR3 sequence (DNA): TGTGCCAGCAATGGCAATACCTACGAGCAGTACTTC.